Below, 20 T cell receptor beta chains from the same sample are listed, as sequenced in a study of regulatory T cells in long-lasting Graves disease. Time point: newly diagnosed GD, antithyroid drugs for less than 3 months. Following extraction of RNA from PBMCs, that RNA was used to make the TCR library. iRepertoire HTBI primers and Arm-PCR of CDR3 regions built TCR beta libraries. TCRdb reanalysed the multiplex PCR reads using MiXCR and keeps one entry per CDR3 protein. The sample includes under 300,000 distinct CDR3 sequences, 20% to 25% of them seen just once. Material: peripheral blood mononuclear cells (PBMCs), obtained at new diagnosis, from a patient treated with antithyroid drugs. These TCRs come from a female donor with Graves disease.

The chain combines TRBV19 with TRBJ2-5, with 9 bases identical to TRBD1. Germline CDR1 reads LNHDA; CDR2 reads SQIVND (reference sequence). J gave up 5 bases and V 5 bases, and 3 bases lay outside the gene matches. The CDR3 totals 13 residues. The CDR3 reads CASSDGQGETQYF. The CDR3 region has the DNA TGTGCCAGTAGTGACGGACAGGGGGAGACCCAGTACTTC. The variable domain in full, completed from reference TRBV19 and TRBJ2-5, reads DGGITQSPKYLFRKEGQNVTLSCEQNLNHDAMYWYRQDPGQGLRLIYYSQIVNDFQKGDIAEGYSVSREKKESFPLTVTSAQKNPTAFYLCASSDGQGETQYFGPGTRLLVL.

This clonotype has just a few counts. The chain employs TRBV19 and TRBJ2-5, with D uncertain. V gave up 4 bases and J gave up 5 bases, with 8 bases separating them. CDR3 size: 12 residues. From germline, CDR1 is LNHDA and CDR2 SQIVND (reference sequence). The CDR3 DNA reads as TGTGCCAGTAGTACCAACCGGGAGACCCAGTACTTC. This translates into CASSTNRETQYF.

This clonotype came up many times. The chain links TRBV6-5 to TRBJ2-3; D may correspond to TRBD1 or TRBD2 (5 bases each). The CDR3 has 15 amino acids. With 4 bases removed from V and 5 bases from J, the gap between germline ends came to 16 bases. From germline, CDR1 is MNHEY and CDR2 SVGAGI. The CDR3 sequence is CASSFRGQRGDTQYF. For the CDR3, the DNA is TGTGCCAGCAGTTTTAGGGGTCAACGGGGAGATACGCAGTATTTT.

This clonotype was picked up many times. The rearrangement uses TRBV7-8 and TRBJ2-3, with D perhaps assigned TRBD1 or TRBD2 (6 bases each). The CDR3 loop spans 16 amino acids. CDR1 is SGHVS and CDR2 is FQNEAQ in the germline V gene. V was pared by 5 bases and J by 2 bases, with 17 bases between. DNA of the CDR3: TGTGCCAGCAGCCTCACCTTCGGGGGCTTCACAGATACGCAGTATTTT. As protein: CASSLTFGGFTDTQYF.

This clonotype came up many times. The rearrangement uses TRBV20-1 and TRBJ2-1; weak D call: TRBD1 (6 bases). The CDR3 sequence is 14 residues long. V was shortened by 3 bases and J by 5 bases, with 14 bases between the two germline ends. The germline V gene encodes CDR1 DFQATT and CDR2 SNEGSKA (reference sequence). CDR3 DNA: TGCAGTGCTAGCGCCGGCAGGGGCCACAATGAGCAGTTCTTC. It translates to CSASAGRGHNEQFF.

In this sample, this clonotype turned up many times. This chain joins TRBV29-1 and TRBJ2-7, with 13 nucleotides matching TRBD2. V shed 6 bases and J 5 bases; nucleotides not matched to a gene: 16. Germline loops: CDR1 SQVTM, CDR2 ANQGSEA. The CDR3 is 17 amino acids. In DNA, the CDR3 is TGCAGCGTCCTCGGACTAGCGGGAGCGCTTTCCTCGGACGAGCAGTACTTC. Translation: CSVLGLAGALSSDEQYF.

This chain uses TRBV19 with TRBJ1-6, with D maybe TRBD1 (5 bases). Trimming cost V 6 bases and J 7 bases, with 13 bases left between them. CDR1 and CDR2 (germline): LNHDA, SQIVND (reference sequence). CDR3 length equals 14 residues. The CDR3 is CASSTGGRNSPLHF. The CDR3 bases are TGTGCCAGTAGCACAGGCGGCCGGAATTCACCCCTCCACTTT.

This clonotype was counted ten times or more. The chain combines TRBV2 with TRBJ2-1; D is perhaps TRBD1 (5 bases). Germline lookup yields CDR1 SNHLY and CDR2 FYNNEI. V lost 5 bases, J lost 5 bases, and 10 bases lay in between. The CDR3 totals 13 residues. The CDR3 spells CASSFDRNNEQFF. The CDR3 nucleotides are TGTGCCAGCAGTTTCGACAGAAACAATGAGCAGTTCTTC.

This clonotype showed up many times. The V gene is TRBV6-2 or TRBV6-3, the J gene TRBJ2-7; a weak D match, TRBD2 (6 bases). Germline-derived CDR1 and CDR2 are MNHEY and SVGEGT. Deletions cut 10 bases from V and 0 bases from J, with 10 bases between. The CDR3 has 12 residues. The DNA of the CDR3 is TGTGCCACGCGGGACCCCTCCTACGAGCAGTACTTC. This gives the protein CATRDPSYEQYF.

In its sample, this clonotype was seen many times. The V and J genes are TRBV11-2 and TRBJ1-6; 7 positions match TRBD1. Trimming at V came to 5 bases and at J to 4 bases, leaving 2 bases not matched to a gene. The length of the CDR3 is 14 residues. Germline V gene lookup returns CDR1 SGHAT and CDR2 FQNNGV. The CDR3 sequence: CASSDRVYNSPLHF. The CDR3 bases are TGTGCCAGCAGCGACAGGGTGTATAATTCACCCCTCCACTTT.

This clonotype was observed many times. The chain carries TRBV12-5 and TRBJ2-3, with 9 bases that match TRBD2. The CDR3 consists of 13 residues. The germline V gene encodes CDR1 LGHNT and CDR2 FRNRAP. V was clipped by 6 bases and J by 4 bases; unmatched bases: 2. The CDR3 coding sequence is TGTGCTAGTGGGACTAGCGGATCAGATACGCAGTATTTT. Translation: CASGTSGSDTQYF.

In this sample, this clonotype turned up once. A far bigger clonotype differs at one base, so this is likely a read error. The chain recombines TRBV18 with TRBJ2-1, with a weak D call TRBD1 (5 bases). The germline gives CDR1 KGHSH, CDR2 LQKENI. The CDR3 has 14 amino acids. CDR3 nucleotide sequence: TGTGCCAGCTCACCAACGCGACAGAAAGAGACCCGGTACTTC. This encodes CASSPTRQKETRYF.

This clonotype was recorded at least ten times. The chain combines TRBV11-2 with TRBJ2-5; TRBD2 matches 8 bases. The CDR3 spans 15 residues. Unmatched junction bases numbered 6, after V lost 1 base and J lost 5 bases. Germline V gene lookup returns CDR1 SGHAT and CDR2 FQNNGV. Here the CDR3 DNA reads TGTGCCAGCAGCTTAGCCCCCGGGGGGGATGAGACCCAGTACTTC. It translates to CASSLAPGGDETQYF.

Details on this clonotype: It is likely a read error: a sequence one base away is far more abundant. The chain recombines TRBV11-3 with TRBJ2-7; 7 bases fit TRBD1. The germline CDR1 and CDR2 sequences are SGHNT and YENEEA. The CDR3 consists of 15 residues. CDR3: CTSSLGYRGRNEQYF. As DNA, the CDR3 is TGTACCAGCAGCTTAGGCTACAGGGGAAGGAACGAGCAGTACTTC.

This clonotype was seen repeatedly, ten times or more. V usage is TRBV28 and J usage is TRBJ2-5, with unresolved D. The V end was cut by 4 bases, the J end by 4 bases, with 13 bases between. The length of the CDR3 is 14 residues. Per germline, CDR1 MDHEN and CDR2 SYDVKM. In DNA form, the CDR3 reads TGTGCCAGCAGTTCCCCGCCGAACGGAGAGACCCAGTACTTC. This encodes CASSSPPNGETQYF.

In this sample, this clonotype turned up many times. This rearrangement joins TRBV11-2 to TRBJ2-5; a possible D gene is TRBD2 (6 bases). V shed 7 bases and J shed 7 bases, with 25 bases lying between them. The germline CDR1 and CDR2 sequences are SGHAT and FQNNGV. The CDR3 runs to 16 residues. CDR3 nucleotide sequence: TGTGCCAGCAACCCGCCCGAGCTAGCGCTCTGGGGGACCCAGTACTTC. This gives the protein CASNPPELALWGTQYF.

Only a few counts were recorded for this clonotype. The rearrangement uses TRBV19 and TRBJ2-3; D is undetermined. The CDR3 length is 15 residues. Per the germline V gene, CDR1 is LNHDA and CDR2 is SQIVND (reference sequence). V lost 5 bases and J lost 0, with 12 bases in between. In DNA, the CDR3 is TGTGCCAGTAGTGTCCAAGTCTCTAGCACAGATACGCAGTATTTT. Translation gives CASSVQVSSTDTQYF.

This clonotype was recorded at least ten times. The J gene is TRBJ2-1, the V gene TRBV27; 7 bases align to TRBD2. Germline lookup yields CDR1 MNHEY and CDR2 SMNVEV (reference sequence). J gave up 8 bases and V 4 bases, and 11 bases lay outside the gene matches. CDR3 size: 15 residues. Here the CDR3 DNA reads TGTGCCAGCAGTTCGACTAGCATGCCGGGCGATGAGCAGTTCTTC. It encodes CASSSTSMPGDEQFF.

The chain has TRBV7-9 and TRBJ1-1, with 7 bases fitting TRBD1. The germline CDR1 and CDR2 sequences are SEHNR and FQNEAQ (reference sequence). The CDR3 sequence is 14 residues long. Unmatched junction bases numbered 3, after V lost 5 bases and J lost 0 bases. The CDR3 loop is CASSKGQLNTEAFF. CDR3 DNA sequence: TGTGCCAGCAGCAAGGGACAGTTGAACACTGAAGCTTTCTTT.

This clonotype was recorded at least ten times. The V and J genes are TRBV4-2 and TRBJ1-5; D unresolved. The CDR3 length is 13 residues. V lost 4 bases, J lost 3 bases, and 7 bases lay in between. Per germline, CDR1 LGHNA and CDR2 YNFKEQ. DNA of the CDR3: TGTGCCAGCAGCCTGAAGATCAATCAGCCCCAGCATTTT. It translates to CASSLKINQPQHF.